Included here is one TCR beta chain sequence, with context. CDR1 MDHEN and CDR2 SYDVKM come from the germline V gene. With 7 bases removed from V and 0 bases from J, the gap between germline ends came to 16 bases. CDR3 length: 17 amino acids. The source of the sample is a study of Ad26.COV2.S vaccination and SARS-CoV-2 variants. Regarding treatment: around 19 received Ad26.COV2.S at low or high dose, single or two shots; about 5 received placebo; per-sample allocation not given. Day 63 following the first vaccine or placebo injection was when the samples were taken. Profiled with immunoSEQ multiplex PCR; TCRdb holds only in-frame clones, not every one. The table shows 430,000 or so clones, with 89% occurring only once.

Source: peripheral blood, taken in a trial of Ad26.COV2.S vaccine versus placebo. This TCR derives from a person between 18 and 65 years old who received the Ad26.COV2.S COVID-19 vaccine or a placebo. V usage is TRBV28 and J usage is TRBJ2-6; D unresolved. The DNA of the CDR3 is TGTGCCAGCACCCGCCGGGCAGGCGCCTCTGGGGCCAACGTCCTGACTTTC. It yields the protein CASTRRAGASGANVLTF.